The rows below give T cell receptor beta chains drawn from one sample of a study of shared clonotypes between healthy human individuals. Assay used: immunoSEQ multiplex PCR; TCRdb lists only in-frame clones, some missing. The table shows just over 2,000,000 clones, with 95% occurring only once. The sequenced sample consisted of naive CD4+ T cells sorted from blood. All receptors derive from a man between 18 and 35 years old in good health. CDR3s leave out the opening cysteine and the closing phenylalanine or tryptophan. Each record gives: V gene, clone size, J gene, CDR3 protein. Rows give clone size only sometimes, using once, few, many, or a class for an expanded clone.

V: TRBV10-3
size: .
J: TRBJ1-3
CDR3: AIAAGSSGNTIY

V: TRBV4-3
size: .
J: TRBJ2-2
CDR3: ASSRNPGAANTGELF

V: TRBV4-1
size: once
J: TRBJ2-3
CDR3: ASSQGPSGGTDTQY

V: TRBV18
size: .
J: TRBJ2-7
CDR3: ASSPGTGVYEQY

V: TRBV11-2
size: .
J: TRBJ1-1
CDR3: ASSWSQGVKPMNTEAF

V: TRBV9
size: .
J: TRBJ2-3
CDR3: ASSPDQGRDTQY

V: TRBV4-1
size: .
J: TRBJ1-6
CDR3: ASSQASSYNSPLH

V: TRBV2
size: .
J: TRBJ2-7
CDR3: ASSRDRVTNEQY

V: TRBV11-2
size: .
J: TRBJ2-1
CDR3: ASRTLAGPYNEQF

V: TRBV30
size: .
J: TRBJ1-1
CDR3: AWSRDRGFRNTEAF

V: TRBV6-1
size: .
J: TRBJ2-3
CDR3: ASSALGTGGRTDTQY

V: TRBV10-3
size: once
J: TRBJ1-6
CDR3: AISDGTNSPLH

V: TRBV6-4
size: .
J: TRBJ2-1
CDR3: ASRSGFQDSSYNEQF

V: TRBV5-4
size: .
J: TRBJ1-4
CDR3: ASSLGRATNEKLF

V: TRBV28
size: once
J: TRBJ2-7
CDR3: ASRKPTAPYEQY